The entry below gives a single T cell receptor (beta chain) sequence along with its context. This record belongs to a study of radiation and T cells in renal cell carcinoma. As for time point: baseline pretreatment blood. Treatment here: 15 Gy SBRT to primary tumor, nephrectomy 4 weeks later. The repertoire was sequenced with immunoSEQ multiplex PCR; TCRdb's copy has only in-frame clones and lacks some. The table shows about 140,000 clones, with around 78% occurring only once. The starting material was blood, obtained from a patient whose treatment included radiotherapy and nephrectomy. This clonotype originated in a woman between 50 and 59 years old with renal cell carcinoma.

The chain's CDR3 is CASSSFLRGRYEQYF. The CDR3 DNA follows: TGTGCCAGCAGCTCCTTTCTGCGGGGCCGCTACGAGCAGTACTTC. The rearrangement links TRBV11-2 to TRBJ2-7; possibly TRBD2 for D (6 bases). The CDR3 runs to 15 residues. CDR1 is SGHAT and CDR2 is FQNNGV in the germline V gene. V was shortened by 4 bases and J by 3 bases, with 16 bases between the two germline ends.